A selection of T cell receptor beta chains follows, all from one sample in a study of early T cells in non-severe SARS-CoV-2 infection. TCRdb reprocessed the 5' RACE reads via MiXCR and lists one record per CDR3 protein. The sample has approximately 62,000 distinct CDR3 sequences, about an eighth seen once; the top ten hold roughly 4.5%. The sample comprised whole blood. Source of these receptors: an adult who was a healthcare worker with PCR-confirmed SARS-CoV-2 infection or an uninfected control (not recorded which). The CDR3 runs from the conserved cysteine through the conserved F or W. Each record gives: J gene, clone size, V gene, CDR3 length, D gene, CDR3 DNA, CDR3 protein. A D gene is named only where the DNA matches it firmly. The size entry is marked missing in some rows and otherwise reads once, few, many or a size class.

j_call: TRBJ2-1
clone_size: .
v_call: TRBV7-2
cdr3_length: 17
d_call: TRBD2
cdr3_nt: TGTGCCAGCAGCTCCCGGGGACTAGCGGGGGCCTACAATGAGCAGTTCTTC
cdr3_aa: CASSSRGLAGAYNEQFF

j_call: TRBJ2-7
clone_size: few
v_call: TRBV20-1
cdr3_length: 13
d_call: .
cdr3_nt: TGCAGTGCTAGTAGGCAGGACCTCTACGAGCAGTACTTC
cdr3_aa: CSASRQDLYEQYF

j_call: TRBJ1-1
clone_size: many
v_call: TRBV12-3/TRBV12-4
cdr3_length: 15
d_call: TRBD1
cdr3_nt: TGTGCCAGCAGGAAGACAGGGCCGGGGAACACTGAAGCTTTCTTT
cdr3_aa: CASRKTGPGNTEAFF

j_call: TRBJ1-5
clone_size: many
v_call: TRBV19
cdr3_length: 12
d_call: .
cdr3_nt: TGTGCCAGTAGTAAGGCGGATCAGCCCCAGCATTTT
cdr3_aa: CASSKADQPQHF

j_call: TRBJ2-1
clone_size: many
v_call: TRBV11-2
cdr3_length: 13
d_call: .
cdr3_nt: TGTGCCAGCAGCTTGGGGCCGTACAATGAGCAGTTCTTC
cdr3_aa: CASSLGPYNEQFF

j_call: TRBJ1-2
clone_size: many
v_call: TRBV7-6
cdr3_length: 14
d_call: TRBD1
cdr3_nt: TGTGCCAGCAGCTTAGAACAGGGGGGCGGTGGCTACACCTTC
cdr3_aa: CASSLEQGGGGYTF

j_call: TRBJ2-7
clone_size: .
v_call: TRBV3-1
cdr3_length: 15
d_call: TRBD1
cdr3_nt: TGTGCCAGCAGCCAACGACAGGGGACTGCCTACGAGCAGTACTTC
cdr3_aa: CASSQRQGTAYEQYF

j_call: TRBJ1-4
clone_size: many
v_call: TRBV4-3
cdr3_length: 18
d_call: TRBD1
cdr3_nt: TGCGCCAGCAGCCGAGCGGGACAGCCCCTCCGAGGGGCTGAAAAACTGTTTTTT
cdr3_aa: CASSRAGQPLRGAEKLFF

j_call: TRBJ1-3
clone_size: many
v_call: TRBV10-2
cdr3_length: 12
d_call: TRBD1
cdr3_nt: TGCGTAACCCGGGACAGTGGAAACACCATATATTTT
cdr3_aa: CVTRDSGNTIYF

j_call: TRBJ1-5
clone_size: few
v_call: TRBV7-6
cdr3_length: 15
d_call: TRBD1
cdr3_nt: TGTGCCAGCAGCGAAGGACAGGGGGCCATTCAGCCCCAGCATTTT
cdr3_aa: CASSEGQGAIQPQHF

j_call: TRBJ2-1
clone_size: many
v_call: TRBV11-2
cdr3_length: 15
d_call: TRBD1
cdr3_nt: TGTGCCAGCAGCCTCCGGGACAGACTCGGGAATGAGCAGTTCTTC
cdr3_aa: CASSLRDRLGNEQFF

j_call: TRBJ1-6
clone_size: many
v_call: TRBV6-2/TRBV6-3
cdr3_length: 14
d_call: .
cdr3_nt: TGTGCCAGCAGTTTTGGTATCTTGGATTCACCCCTCCACTTT
cdr3_aa: CASSFGILDSPLHF

j_call: TRBJ1-3
clone_size: many
v_call: TRBV6-5
cdr3_length: 11
d_call: .
cdr3_nt: TGTGCCAGCAGTTACCGGAACACCATATATTTT
cdr3_aa: CASSYRNTIYF

j_call: TRBJ1-2
clone_size: few
v_call: TRBV5-1
cdr3_length: 14
d_call: .
cdr3_nt: TGCGCCAGCAGCTTGGCTCCGGGACAATCACGCTACACCTTC
cdr3_aa: CASSLAPGQSRYTF

j_call: TRBJ1-1
clone_size: many
v_call: TRBV5-1
cdr3_length: 14
d_call: TRBD1
cdr3_nt: TGCGCCAGCAGCATGGGACAGCCGGGGGCTGAAGCTTTCTTT
cdr3_aa: CASSMGQPGAEAFF

j_call: TRBJ1-1
clone_size: few
v_call: TRBV5-1
cdr3_length: 16
d_call: TRBD1
cdr3_nt: TGCGCCAGCAGCTCAAATCGCGAATTGGACAGGCCTGAAGCTTTCTTT
cdr3_aa: CASSSNRELDRPEAFF

j_call: TRBJ1-2
clone_size: many
v_call: TRBV4-3
cdr3_length: 13
d_call: .
cdr3_nt: TGCGCCAGCAGCCAACCAGGGAGCTATGGCTACACCTTC
cdr3_aa: CASSQPGSYGYTF

j_call: TRBJ1-2
clone_size: many
v_call: TRBV7-6
cdr3_length: 14
d_call: .
cdr3_nt: TGTGCCAGCAGCCCTTGGGCGGGGGGATCGGGCTACACCTTC
cdr3_aa: CASSPWAGGSGYTF

j_call: TRBJ1-5
clone_size: many
v_call: TRBV19
cdr3_length: 16
d_call: TRBD1
cdr3_nt: TGTGCCAGTAGTATAGGGACAGGGAAAGGAAATCAGCCCCAGCATTTT
cdr3_aa: CASSIGTGKGNQPQHF

j_call: TRBJ2-3
clone_size: many
v_call: TRBV7-9
cdr3_length: 15
d_call: TRBD2
cdr3_nt: TGTGCCAGCAGAAGACTAGCGGGGGGGCCGGATACGCAGTATTTT
cdr3_aa: CASRRLAGGPDTQYF

j_call: TRBJ2-5
clone_size: .
v_call: TRBV12-3/TRBV12-4
cdr3_length: 13
d_call: .
cdr3_nt: TGTGCCAGCAGTTATCACACCCAAGAGACCCAGTACTTC
cdr3_aa: CASSYHTQETQYF

j_call: TRBJ2-1
clone_size: many
v_call: TRBV20-1
cdr3_length: 13
d_call: .
cdr3_nt: TGCAGTGCTAGATCTTCCGATTGGGGTGAGCAGTTCTTC
cdr3_aa: CSARSSDWGEQFF

j_call: TRBJ1-1
clone_size: many
v_call: TRBV5-1
cdr3_length: 13
d_call: .
cdr3_nt: TGCGCCAGCAGCTTGTTCGGCGTCGGGGAAGCTTTCTTT
cdr3_aa: CASSLFGVGEAFF

j_call: TRBJ2-1
clone_size: .
v_call: TRBV19
cdr3_length: 20
d_call: .
cdr3_nt: TGTGCCAGTAGTACGGCTGGGACTGGCAGCGGCTGGAGATCCTACAATGAGCAGTTCTTC
cdr3_aa: CASSTAGTGSGWRSYNEQFF

j_call: TRBJ2-1
clone_size: many
v_call: TRBV5-1
cdr3_length: 14
d_call: .
cdr3_nt: TGCGCCAGCAGCTTGGAATCGTTCTACAATGAGCAGTTCTTC
cdr3_aa: CASSLESFYNEQFF

j_call: TRBJ2-1
clone_size: many
v_call: TRBV30
cdr3_length: 12
d_call: TRBD1
cdr3_nt: TGTGCCTGGAGACGACAGGGCTATGAGCAGTTCTTC
cdr3_aa: CAWRRQGYEQFF

j_call: TRBJ2-2
clone_size: .
v_call: TRBV7-9
cdr3_length: 15
d_call: .
cdr3_nt: TGTGCCAGCAGCGAGGGACCGAACACCGGGGACTCAATGTTTTTT
cdr3_aa: CASSEGPNTGDSMFF

j_call: TRBJ2-2
clone_size: many
v_call: TRBV12-3/TRBV12-4
cdr3_length: 15
d_call: TRBD2
cdr3_nt: TGTGCCAGCAGCCTAATAGCGGGAGGTACCGGGGAGCTGTTTTTT
cdr3_aa: CASSLIAGGTGELFF

j_call: TRBJ2-1
clone_size: .
v_call: TRBV11-2
cdr3_length: 13
d_call: .
cdr3_nt: TGTGCCAGCAATCTAGGAGGGCCCTCTGAGCAGTTCTTC
cdr3_aa: CASNLGGPSEQFF

j_call: TRBJ1-2
clone_size: many
v_call: TRBV7-9
cdr3_length: 15
d_call: .
cdr3_nt: TGTGCCAGCAGCTTAGTGCTAGGCTCCGCCTATGGCTACACCTTC
cdr3_aa: CASSLVLGSAYGYTF

j_call: TRBJ2-4
clone_size: .
v_call: TRBV7-9
cdr3_length: 15
d_call: TRBD1
cdr3_nt: TGTGCCAGCAGCTCCCGGGACAGTTTTAAAAACATTCAGTACTTC
cdr3_aa: CASSSRDSFKNIQYF

j_call: TRBJ2-5
clone_size: many
v_call: TRBV11-2
cdr3_length: 15
d_call: TRBD1
cdr3_nt: TGTGCCAGCAGCTTTGGCGACAGGGGACAAGAGACCCAGTACTTC
cdr3_aa: CASSFGDRGQETQYF

j_call: TRBJ2-1
clone_size: .
v_call: TRBV6-2/TRBV6-3
cdr3_length: 12
d_call: .
cdr3_nt: TGTGCCAGCACAAGGGGGGGCAATGAGCAGTTCTTC
cdr3_aa: CASTRGGNEQFF

j_call: TRBJ2-7
clone_size: many
v_call: TRBV6-1
cdr3_length: 15
d_call: TRBD1
cdr3_nt: TGTGCCAGCAGTGAAGAGGACAGGGGTCTCTACGAGCAGTACTTC
cdr3_aa: CASSEEDRGLYEQYF

j_call: TRBJ1-2
clone_size: many
v_call: TRBV19
cdr3_length: 16
d_call: TRBD1
cdr3_nt: TGTGCCAGTAGTATAGCCCAGGGACAGGGGAACTATGGCTACACCTTC
cdr3_aa: CASSIAQGQGNYGYTF

j_call: TRBJ1-2
clone_size: many
v_call: TRBV7-9
cdr3_length: 12
d_call: .
cdr3_nt: TGTGCCAGCAGCCCCGCCAACTATGGCTACACCTTC
cdr3_aa: CASSPANYGYTF

j_call: TRBJ1-1
clone_size: many
v_call: TRBV7-7
cdr3_length: 13
d_call: .
cdr3_nt: TGTGCCAGCAGCTTAAGGGGGAGCACTGAAGCTTTCTTT
cdr3_aa: CASSLRGSTEAFF